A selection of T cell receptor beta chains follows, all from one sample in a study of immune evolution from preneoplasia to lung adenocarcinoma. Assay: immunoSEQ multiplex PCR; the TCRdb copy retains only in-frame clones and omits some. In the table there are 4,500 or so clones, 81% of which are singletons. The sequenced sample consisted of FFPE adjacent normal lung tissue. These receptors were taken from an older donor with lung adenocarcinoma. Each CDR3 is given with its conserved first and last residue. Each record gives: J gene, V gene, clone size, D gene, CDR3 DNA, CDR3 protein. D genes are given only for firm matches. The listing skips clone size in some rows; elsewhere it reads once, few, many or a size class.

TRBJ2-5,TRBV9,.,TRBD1,TGTGCCAGCAGCCCATTACAGGGGCAGGGGGAGACCCAGTACTTC,CASSPLQGQGETQYF
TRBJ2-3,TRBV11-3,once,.,TGTGCCAGCAGCTTAGGGCCCTCAGATACGCAGTATTTT,CASSLGPSDTQYF
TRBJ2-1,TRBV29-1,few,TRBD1,TGCAGCGTTGAAGGTGGGACAGCTAGCTCCTACAATGAGCAGTTCTTC,CSVEGGTASSYNEQFF
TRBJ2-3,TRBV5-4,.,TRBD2,TGTGCCAGCAGCTTGGGCAAGCGGGAAACAGATACGCAGTATTTT,CASSLGKRETDTQYF
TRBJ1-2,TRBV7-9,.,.,TGTGCCAGCAGCTTGGTTCGTGGGCTCCATGGCTACACCTTC,CASSLVRGLHGYTF
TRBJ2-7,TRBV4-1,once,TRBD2,TGCGCCAGCAGCCAATGGCCTAGCGGGAGGGAGTACGAGCAGTACTTC,CASSQWPSGREYEQYF
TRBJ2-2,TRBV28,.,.,TGTGCCAGCAGTTCCCGGTGGGCCGCCGGGGAGCTGTTTTTT,CASSSRWAAGELFF
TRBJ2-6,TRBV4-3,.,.,TGCGCCAGCAGCCAAGATGGACATTCCTCTGGTGCCAACGTCCTGACTTTC,CASSQDGHSSGANVLTF
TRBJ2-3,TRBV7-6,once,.,TGTGCCAGCAGCCGCAACGCAGATACGCAGTATTTT,CASSRNADTQYF
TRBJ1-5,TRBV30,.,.,TGTGCCTGGAGTGTACCAGGGGCTAATCAGCCCCAGCATTTT,CAWSVPGANQPQHF
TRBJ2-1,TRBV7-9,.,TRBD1,TGTGCCAGCAGCCAGACAGGGCTACCTTACAATGAGCAGTTCTTC,CASSQTGLPYNEQFF
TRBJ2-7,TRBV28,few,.,TGTGCCACTAAGTTGGACGAGCAGTACTTC,CATKLDEQYF
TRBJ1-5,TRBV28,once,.,TGTGCCAGCAGTCGACAGCTTAATCAGCCCCAGCATTTT,CASSRQLNQPQHF
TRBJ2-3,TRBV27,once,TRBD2,TGTGCCAGCAGTCCTAGCGGGGACACCACAGATACGCAGTATTTT,CASSPSGDTTDTQYF
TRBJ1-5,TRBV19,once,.,TGTGCCAGTAGTATAGATACCAGCCGCAATCAGCCCCAGCATTTT,CASSIDTSRNQPQHF
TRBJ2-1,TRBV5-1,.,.,TGCGTCAGCAGCTTAAGCGCCTACAATGAGCAGTTCTTC,CVSSLSAYNEQFF
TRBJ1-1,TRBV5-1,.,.,TGCGCCAGCAGCTTGGAAGGGGGAAACACTGAAGCTTTCTTT,CASSLEGGNTEAFF
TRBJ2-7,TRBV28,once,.,TGTGCCAGCAGCCGCGCACGGCCTTACGAGCAGTACTTC,CASSRARPYEQYF